These T cell receptor beta chains were read from a single sample in a study of OX40 agonist ivuxolimab in advanced cancers. Profiling relied on immunoSEQ multiplex PCR, and the TCRdb table lists in-frame clones only, not all of them. The sample contains 50,000 or so clones, over 80% of which appear only once. The material sequenced was CD4+ or CD8+ T cells sorted from blood, taken in a trial of the OX40 agonist ivuxolimab. The receptors were sampled from an adult with an advanced solid tumor such as melanoma, head and neck, liver or kidney cancer. The CDR3 runs from the conserved cysteine through the conserved F or W. The order of the fields is CDR3 protein, J gene, V gene.

CASSYPGTEKGNEQFF	TRBJ2-1	TRBV6-5
CASSQDRGLEAFF	TRBJ1-1	TRBV7-9
CASSNIQETQYF	TRBJ2-5	TRBV5-6
CASSLSPGRQETQYF	TRBJ2-5	TRBV28
CASSLAGHNYGYTF	TRBJ1-2	TRBV5-1
CASSDPGTGGSGSYNEQFF	TRBJ2-1	TRBV2
CASLGIEGYEQYF	TRBJ2-7	TRBV18
CASSLPPGAPYNEQFF	TRBJ2-1	TRBV27
CAISDPDRNEQYF	TRBJ2-7	TRBV10-3
CASVSTGQGAYGYTF	TRBJ1-2	TRBV28
CASSVGDIGEKLFF	TRBJ1-4	TRBV9
CASRMDRWGYGYTF	TRBJ1-2	TRBV7-9
CASSPYSGSYEQYF	TRBJ2-7	TRBV11-2
CASSLTENYGYTF	TRBJ1-2	TRBV7-9
CAISESGYEQFF	TRBJ2-1	TRBV10-3
CASSIGQNWYEQYF	TRBJ2-7	TRBV13
CASSPRGTGANVLTF	TRBJ2-6	TRBV27
CASSVDRADYEQYF	TRBJ2-7	TRBV19
CASRGEDRGFLNEQFF	TRBJ2-1	TRBV27
CAWTLGTDTQYF	TRBJ2-3	TRBV30
CAISIPGTGPYSTDTQYF	TRBJ2-3	TRBV10-3
CASRPGLAETHTDTQYF	TRBJ2-3	TRBV28
CASSLRPPGPDTQYF	TRBJ2-3	TRBV27
CASSRSGTTGDEQYF	TRBJ2-7	TRBV28
CASSEQGANYGYTF	TRBJ1-2	TRBV7-2
CASSLVGAHNQPQHF	TRBJ1-5	TRBV27
CATSRPSGDYGYTF	TRBJ1-2	TRBV15
CASSVKGSGNYNEQFF	TRBJ2-1	TRBV9
CASTWGEKLFF	TRBJ1-4	TRBV7-9
CASSLLGQGGIDTQYF	TRBJ2-3	TRBV5-6